The subject of this entry is one TCR beta chain. This clone was detected only a few times. Which antigen it targets is not known. Per-base qualities were not stored, and no clone one base away is much larger. The cysteine opens and the phenylalanine closes a CDR3 of 14 amino acids. The kept DNA is CDR3 alone, 42 bases in frame from the first base. V ends up 3 bases short and J 4 bases short, with an unmatched junction base count of 6. CDR1 and CDR2, per the germline V gene, are SGHDT and YYEEEE. The entire isolated RNA was reverse transcribed using the High Capacity cDNA Reverse Transcription Kit, and thus expressed TCRB transcripts were sequenced. Naive, central memory and regulatory T cell samples underwent deep immunoSEQ sequencing, averaging roughly 3.3 million total reads per sample. Sorted cells were lysed in RLT buffer and RNA was extracted with DNase-treated RNeasy Micro or Mini kits, depending on cell number. To prevent cross-contamination, each cell subset was processed individually, whereas patient and healthy donor samples were processed jointly. The immunoSEQ multiplex PCR was used to amplify TCRB sequences from cDNA, generating 87-bp fragments that spanned the CDR3 region. Amplicons were sequenced on the Illumina HiSeq platform. In the paper's pipeline: Synthetic template baselines were used to correct PCR bias computationally, reads within Hamming distance 2 were collapsed together, and singletons that could not be merged were discarded. Reads were aligned to IMGT to assign V, D and J genes, CDR3 length, and insertions or deletions at six rearrangement sites. Within each subset, clonotype counts were normalized to sorted cell number, and only after that were true diversity and Gini coefficients computed with the tcR R package. The overlap coefficient, calculated on TCRB nucleotide sequences, was used to quantify repertoire sharing. As a proxy for the pre-selection repertoire, out-of-frame TCRB sequences from naive cells were analyzed. TCRdb mirrors the immuneACCESS table, restricted to in-frame sequences. Some clones are absent from its copies; in checked studies, under half trace to an unresolved V gene, and the reason for the others is unknown. The V and J calls and the clone size are those of that table, but D and trimming were determined from the DNA. The sample table shows nearly 700,000 clones, and 10% to 15% are seen once. The biggest ten clones account for less than 0.025% of the sample.

A single peripheral blood draw of roughly 0.11 L on average was collected from each donor into heparinised tubes. Using a panel that included CD45RO, CCR7, CD25, CD127, CD95 and CD27, naive, central memory, regulatory and stem cell-like memory CD4+ T cells were sorted on a BD FACSAria II. A purity above 98% was achieved for all sorted populations. PBMCs were isolated right away by Lymphoprep density gradient centrifugation and were stained directly, without culture. Samples were stained and sorted in pairs, with one healthy donor and one patient per experiment, so that batch effects were minimized. The sample is drawn from a study of beta chain features in type 1 diabetes (dated by TCRdb to between 2018 and 2020). Background for the entire study: No differences in mean age, gender distribution, total cell number or subset yield were found between patients and healthy donors. Across all samples, almost 110 million sorted cells were examined, and cell number per subset correlated strongly with RNA yield. The study compared TCRB repertoires of sorted circulating CD4+ T cell subsets between recently diagnosed type 1 diabetes patients and matched healthy donors. Regulatory and stem cell-like memory subsets were obtained from only 8 patients and about eight healthy donors, while naive and central memory subsets were obtained from all 30 or so donors. Broad study findings and their caveats: PCR might favor shorter templates, but patient and control samples were amplified and corrected together, so any skew would affect both groups equally. Sequencing cDNA rather than genomic DNA could over-represent highly expressing activated cells, although activation and CD3 levels did not differ between groups. Because small numbers of individuals were included in the HLA sub-analyses, any influence of HLA type on TCRB rearrangement was left unresolved. Naive, central memory and regulatory TCRB repertoires appeared more similar among patients than among healthy donors. In all four CD4+ subsets, TCRB CDR3 length was moderately but significantly shorter in type 1 diabetes patients. Fewer insertions and more nucleotide deletions at VDJ recombination sites were observed in patients with type 1 diabetes, implying thymic rearrangement abnormalities.

The sequencing input was naive CD4+ T cells from blood. The sample's cell subset or site label is to be understood as: true naive CD4+ T cells. The receptor was isolated from a man aged 18-30 years with type 1 diabetes. The chain is assembled from TRBV5-6 and TRBJ1-1; 7 central bases correspond to TRBD1. The CDR3 has the sequence CASSSTGMVTEAFF. Here is the DNA: TGTGCCAGCAGCTCGACAGGGATGGTCACTGAAGCTTTCTTT.